This T cell receptor (beta chain) derives from a study of CD8 T cells in Susac syndrome. Note on this clonotype: Its antigen is currently unknown.

Study-wide points: Only a relatively small number of individuals were included in the TCR sequencing and HLA analysis.

High-throughput TCR beta sequencing covered peripheral CD8+ and CD4+ T cells. Control patients had untreated stable or active relapsing-remitting multiple sclerosis by revised McDonald criteria. Negative isolation was applied to CD8+ and CD4+ T cells, and FACS enrichment was applied to TEMRA cells. An input of about 0.45 to 1 ug of RNA was subjected to reverse transcription using random hexamers. One entry per CDR3 protein, called by TCRdb with MiXCR from the immunoSEQ multiplex PCR reads. The repertoire holds about 210,000 distinct CDR3 sequences, with around 96% as singletons. Germline V lookup: CDR1 LNHNV, CDR2 YYDKDF (reference sequence). The CDR3 consists of 16 residues. V lost 2 bases to trimming and J lost 4 bases, with 15 bases between them.

The rearrangement joins TRBV15 to TRBJ1-5, with a tentative D call TRBD1 (6 bases). The sample was CD4+ T cells from PBMCs. The sequence was obtained from a human donor with multiple sclerosis. CDR3 loop: CATSRQPGGPNQPQHF. The CDR3 bases are TGTGCCACCAGCAGACAGCCCGGGGGCCCTAATCAGCCCCAGCATTTT.